This record concerns one TCR beta chain sequence. The antigen remains unidentified. This entry belongs to a study of shared clonotypes between healthy human individuals. Across the study: The donors, two women and a few men, were aged 18 to 49. Findings and caveats of the study: The sharing of roughly 5% of naive CD4 clonotypes was seen across a handful of donors.

Methods used by the authors: Junction-only sequences produced by ImmunoSEQ had no quality scores, so filtering differed. Measured with immunoSEQ multiplex PCR; TCRdb has only the in-frame clones, and not every one. Clone size and V and J calls were adopted from that table, with D and trimming inferred from the DNA. Among about 2 million clones listed, 85% to 95% were seen once. It was CD45RO-negative cells, positively selected for CCR7, that made up naive CD8 cells, with terminally differentiated effector memory CD45RA+ cells excluded. Study donors comprised healthy, HIV-negative adults devoid of recent acute infection or vaccination. Sequencing used naive CD8+ T cells sorted from blood. The sequence came from a young man in good health.

The CDR3 loop reads CASSRQEYSYEQYF. DNA of the CDR3: TGTGCCAGCAGTCGACAGGAGTACTCCTACGAGCAGTACTTC. The genes are TRBV6-5 and TRBJ2-7, with D possibly matching TRBD1 (6 bases). The V end was cut by 5 bases, the J end by 0 bases, with 11 bases between. The V gene's germline CDR1 is MNHEY and CDR2 SVGAGI. There are 14 residues in the CDR3.